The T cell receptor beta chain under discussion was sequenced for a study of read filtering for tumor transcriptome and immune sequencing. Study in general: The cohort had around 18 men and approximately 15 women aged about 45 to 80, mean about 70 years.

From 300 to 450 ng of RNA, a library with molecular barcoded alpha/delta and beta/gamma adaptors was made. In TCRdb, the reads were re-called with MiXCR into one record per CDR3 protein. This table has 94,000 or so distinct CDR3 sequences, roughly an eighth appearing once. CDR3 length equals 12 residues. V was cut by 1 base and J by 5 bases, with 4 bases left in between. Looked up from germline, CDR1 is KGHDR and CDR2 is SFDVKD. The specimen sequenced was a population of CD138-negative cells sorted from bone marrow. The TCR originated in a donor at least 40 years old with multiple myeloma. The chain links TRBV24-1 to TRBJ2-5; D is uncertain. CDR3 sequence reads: CATSDLVETQYF. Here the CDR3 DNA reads TGTGCCACCAGTGATTTAGTGGAGACCCAGTACTTC.